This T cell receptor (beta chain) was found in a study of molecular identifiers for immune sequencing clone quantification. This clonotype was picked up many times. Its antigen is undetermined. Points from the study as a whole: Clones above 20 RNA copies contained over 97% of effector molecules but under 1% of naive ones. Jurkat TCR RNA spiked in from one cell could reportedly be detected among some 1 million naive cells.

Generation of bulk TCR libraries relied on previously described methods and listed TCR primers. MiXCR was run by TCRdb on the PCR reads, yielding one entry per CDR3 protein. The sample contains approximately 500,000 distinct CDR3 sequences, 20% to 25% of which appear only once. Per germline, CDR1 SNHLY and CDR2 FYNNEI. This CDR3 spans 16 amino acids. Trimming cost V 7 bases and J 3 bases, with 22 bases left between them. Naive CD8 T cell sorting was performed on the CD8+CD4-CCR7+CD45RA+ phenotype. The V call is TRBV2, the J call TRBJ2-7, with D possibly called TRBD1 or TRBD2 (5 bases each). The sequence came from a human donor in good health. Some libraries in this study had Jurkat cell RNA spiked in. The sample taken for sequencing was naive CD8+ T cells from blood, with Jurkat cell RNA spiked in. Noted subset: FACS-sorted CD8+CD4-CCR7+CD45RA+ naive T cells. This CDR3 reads CASTGPAGTDVYEQYF. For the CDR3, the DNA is TGTGCCAGCACCGGCCCCGCCGGGACGGATGTCTACGAGCAGTACTTC.